The sequence of this T cell receptor (beta chain) was determined in a study of response to subunit inactivated influenza vaccine. Study-wide findings and caveats: New T cells are recruited in small numbers by each seasonal influenza vaccination, according to the authors' suggestion.

TCRdb reprocessed the RT-PCR reads with MiXCR, giving one entry per CDR3 protein. The sample lists roughly 550,000 distinct CDR3 sequences, approximately 20% seen once, with approximately 3% in the top ten. A few counts support this clonotype. Its specificity is not known. The V end was cut by 4 bases, the J end by 5 bases, with 18 bases between. CDR3 length: 15 residues. The V gene's germline CDR1 is SGHDT and CDR2 YYEEEE. These data also formed part of another study, on T cells expressing NK-cell markers. As reported in that work: Beta-chain TCR cDNA was generated via 5'RACE template switching with UMIs. Just one sequenced donor of eight was HCMV-seronegative, while seven were seropositive. Dominance of the CD3+CD56-NKG2C+ fraction by these clonotypes also held in four donors.

This TCR was sampled from a man in his fifties who received an inactivated influenza vaccine. The genes are TRBV5-6 and TRBJ2-5; D is uncertain. Here the sequenced sample was CD4+ T cells sorted from PBMCs, taken 12 days after vaccination. Here the CDR3 DNA reads TGTGCCAGCAGCATTCTGGGCGTCAGAGAGGAGACCCAGTACTTC. Protein product: CASSILGVREETQYF.